The 14 T cell receptor beta chains below all came from one sample that was sequenced in a study of Ad26.COV2.S vaccination and SARS-CoV-2 variants. Sample treatment: around 19 received Ad26.COV2.S at low or high dose, single or two shots; several received placebo; per-sample allocation not given. Samples analyzed were those drawn on day 63 after the first vaccine or placebo injection. Measured with immunoSEQ multiplex PCR; TCRdb has only the in-frame clones, and not every one. The table has about 440,000 clones, roughly 89% seen once. Sequenced here: peripheral blood, sampled in a trial of Ad26.COV2.S vaccine versus placebo. All receptors derive from a person aged 18-65 years who received the Ad26.COV2.S COVID-19 vaccine or a placebo.

For this clone: The sample carries other DNA sequences with the same CDR3. J is TRBJ2-3 and V is TRBV28; 7 nucleotides align to TRBD1. Germline assignment: CDR1 MDHEN and CDR2 SYDVKM. The CDR3 consists of 15 residues. V trimming: 5 bases; J trimming: 1 base; junction bases outside the gene matches: 6. This chain's CDR3 is CASSSSGTGTDTQYF. The CDR3 nucleotides are TGTGCCAGCAGTAGTTCCGGGACAGGCACAGATACGCAGTATTTT.

The CDR3: CASSPTDRYTDTQYF. CDR3 sequence (DNA): TGTGCCAGCAGTCCCACCGATCGTTACACAGATACGCAGTATTTT. The gene calls are TRBV27 and TRBJ2-3; D not resolved. The CDR3 loop spans 15 amino acids. The germline gives CDR1 MNHEY, CDR2 SMNVEV (reference sequence). V lost 5 bases and J lost 2, with 14 bases in between.

This clone has a single count. The CDR3 region is CASSVAGDLQETQYF. The CDR3 DNA sequence: TGTGCCAGCAGCGTAGCTGGGGACCTTCAAGAGACCCAGTACTTC. V gene TRBV9 combines with J gene TRBJ2-5; D could derive from TRBD1 or TRBD2 (5 bases each). The CDR3 contains 15 residues. V gave up 0 bases and J gave up 2 bases, with 11 bases separating them. Germline loops: CDR1 SGDLS, CDR2 YYNGEE. Together with reference TRBV9 and TRBJ2-5, the CDR3 gives the full variable domain: DSGVTQTPKHLITATGQRVTLRCSPRSGDLSVYWYQQSLDQGLQFLIQYYNGEERAKGNILERFSAQQFPDLHSELNLSSLELGDSALYFCASSVAGDLQETQYFGPGTRLLVL.

The rearrangement joins TRBV9 to TRBJ1-1; TRBD1 is a possible D gene (5 bases). The CDR3 extends over 16 amino acids. From germline, CDR1 is SGDLS and CDR2 YYNGEE. V was shortened by 0 bases and J by 5 bases, with 17 bases between the two germline ends. The CDR3, as DNA: TGTGCCAGCAGCGTAGTTTCGGGAGGGGCTTGGACTGAAGCTTTCTTT. Translating it yields CASSVVSGGAWTEAFF.

This rearrangement joins TRBV5-1 to TRBJ2-1; D ambiguous. There are 13 residues in the CDR3. V was shortened by 4 bases and J by 6 bases, with 11 bases between the two germline ends. CDR1 SGHRS and CDR2 YFSETQ come from the germline V gene. DNA of the CDR3: TGCGCCAGCAGCATTGGTGGCGGCAATGAGCAGTTCTTC. It yields the protein CASSIGGGNEQFF.

This rearrangement joins TRBV19 to TRBJ2-2; 10 bases are a match to TRBD2. This CDR3 has 16 residues. V lost 5 bases and J lost 4; bases outside the gene matches: 7. From germline, CDR1 is LNHDA and CDR2 SQIVND (reference sequence). The CDR3 protein is CASSSPAGGTTGELFF. The CDR3 bases are TGTGCCAGTAGTTCACCAGCGGGAGGGACCACCGGGGAGCTGTTTTTT.

The V and J genes are TRBV7-9 and TRBJ2-2; no firm D call. The V end was cut by 3 bases, the J end by 4 bases, with 6 bases between. CDR1 is SEHNR, CDR2 FQNEAQ, per germline (reference sequence). The CDR3 extends over 13 amino acids. This CDR3 reads CASSFGTTGELFF. CDR3 DNA: TGTGCCAGCAGCTTTGGTACCACCGGGGAGCTGTTTTTT.

For this clone: Other DNA sequences in the sample encode the same CDR3. The genes are TRBV19 and TRBJ2-3; D gene ambiguous. Trimming took 1 base from V and 4 from J, leaving 6 bases between them. Germline CDR1 and CDR2: LNHDA and SQIVND (reference sequence). The CDR3 extends over 13 amino acids. CDR3 protein: CASSIGSPDTQYF. The CDR3 nucleotides are TGTGCCAGTAGTATAGGCAGTCCAGATACGCAGTATTTT.

This chain links TRBV12-3 or TRBV12-4 with TRBJ1-2, with no clear D. Trimming left V 5 bases short and J 4 bases short, with 5 bases between. This CDR3 contains 11 residues. The CDR3 nucleotides are TGTGCCAGCAGTCTCAGCTATGGCTACACCTTC. Amino acid sequence: CASSLSYGYTF.

Here the CDR3 reads CASSSGTKNTQYF. The CDR3 DNA reads TGTGCCAGCAGCTCGGGGACGAAGAATACGCAGTATTTT. This sequence joins TRBV11-2 and TRBJ2-3, with D perhaps matching TRBD1 or TRBD2 (5 bases each). This CDR3 comprises 13 residues. Trimming took 4 bases from V and 7 from J, leaving 12 bases between them. Per the germline V gene, CDR1 is SGHAT and CDR2 is FQNNGV.

This chain joins TRBV28 and TRBJ2-7; TRBD1 aligns across 7 bases. V dropped 3 bases and J dropped 6; count of bases not matched to a gene: 5. CDR3 length: 13 residues. CDR1 is MDHEN and CDR2 is SYDVKM in the germline V gene. The DNA of the CDR3 is TGTGCCAGCAGTTTCCGCAGGGGGTCCGAGCAGTACTTC. This translates into CASSFRRGSEQYF.

The V gene is TRBV5-1, the J gene TRBJ2-5, with D possibly TRBD2 on 5 matching bases. CDR1 is SGHRS, CDR2 YFSETQ, per germline. V lost 0 bases, J lost 2 bases, and 11 bases lay in between. This CDR3 spans 15 amino acids. As DNA, the CDR3 is TGCGCCAGCAGCTTGGGGACTCCGGGGCAAGAGACCCAGTACTTC. It specifies CASSLGTPGQETQYF. The full variable domain, rest sourced from reference TRBV5-1 and TRBJ2-5, is KAGVTQTPRYLIKTRGQQVTLSCSPISGHRSVSWYQQTPGQGLQFLFEYFSETQRNKGNFPGRFSGRQFSNSRSEMNVSTLELGDSALYLCASSLGTPGQETQYFGPGTRLLVL.

This clone has a single count. The chain employs TRBV30 and TRBJ2-2; D not resolved. Per germline, CDR1 GTSNPN and CDR2 SVGIG (reference sequence). Between the trimmed V and J ends, which lost 0 bases and 7 bases, there was a span of 18 bases. The CDR3 covers 16 residues. The CDR3 region is CAWSVMGIPTRGELFF. The CDR3 DNA is TGTGCCTGGAGTGTGATGGGGATCCCGACCCGCGGGGAGCTGTTTTTT.

Regarding this clone: The sample contains more than one DNA sequence encoding this CDR3. The chain employs TRBV5-6 and TRBJ2-3; D perhaps matches TRBD2 (5 bases). The CDR3 extends over 13 amino acids. With 0 bases removed from V and 3 bases from J, the gap between germline ends came to 5 bases. CDR1 and CDR2 from the germline V gene are SGHDT and YYEEEE. The CDR3 here is CASSLAGTDTQYF. Written as DNA, the CDR3 is TGTGCCAGCAGCTTGGCGGGAACAGATACGCAGTATTTT.